The 13 T cell receptor beta chains below come from one sample, sequenced in a study of blood T cell repertoires in COVID-19. TCRdb's copy holds only in-frame clones and misses some; the assay was immunoSEQ multiplex PCR. The profile shows 17,000 or so clones, around 81% of them singletons. The source material was peripheral blood. Receptors were obtained from a man in his forties with active or convalescent COVID-19.

The chain couples TRBV11-2 to TRBJ2-1, with a weak D call TRBD2 (6 bases). The CDR3 totals 15 residues. Trimming cost V 2 bases and J 4 bases, with 12 bases left between them. The germline CDR1 and CDR2 sequences are SGHAT and FQNNGV. The DNA of the CDR3 is TGTGCCAGCAGCTTATACTCGGGGGAATACAATGAGCAGTTCTTC. Translating it yields CASSLYSGEYNEQFF.

This chain joins TRBV2 and TRBJ2-7; D is unresolved. V was clipped by 5 bases and J by 0 bases, with 11 bases between them. CDR1 SNHLY and CDR2 FYNNEI come from the germline V gene. The length of the CDR3 is 14 residues. This CDR3 reads CASSPLLSSYEQYF. The CDR3 region has the DNA TGTGCCAGCAGTCCCCTCCTGAGCTCCTACGAGCAGTACTTC.

The chain has TRBV6-5 and TRBJ1-6; TRBD1 is a possible D gene (6 bases). In germline, CDR1 is MNHEY, CDR2 SVGAGI. The CDR3 contains 14 residues. The V and J ends lost 2 bases and 9 bases respectively, with 11 bases between them. For the CDR3, the DNA is TGTGCCAGCAGTTACGCAGGGGTAGGTTCACCCCTCCACTTT. Amino acids: CASSYAGVGSPLHF.

The chain combines TRBV6-5 with TRBJ1-2; 11 positions agree with TRBD1. The CDR3 extends over 15 amino acids. Germline values: CDR1 MNHEY, CDR2 SVGAGI. V was clipped by 6 bases and J by 4 bases; unmatched bases: 7. Written as DNA, the CDR3 is TGTGCCAGCAGGGACAGGGGGCGACGGGGCTATGGCTACACCTTC. Amino acid sequence: CASRDRGRRGYGYTF.

In this sample, this clone turned up once. The chain carries TRBV6-5 and TRBJ1-2; D uncertain. The V end lost 1 base, the J end lost 7 bases, and 4 bases lay between the germline ends. Germline loops: CDR1 MNHEY, CDR2 SVGAGI. The CDR3 is 11 residues long. The CDR3 spells CASSYFGGYTF. The CDR3 nucleotides are TGTGCCAGCAGTTACTTCGGTGGCTACACCTTC.

In its sample, this clone was seen once. The chain carries TRBV5-1 and TRBJ2-6, with D perhaps matching TRBD2 (5 bases). Germline CDR1 is SGHRS and CDR2 is YFSETQ. Trimming left V 7 bases short and J 0 bases short, with 14 bases between. There are 16 residues in the CDR3. This chain's CDR3 is CASGEGLSSGANVLTF. The CDR3 nucleotides are TGCGCCAGCGGGGAAGGACTCTCCTCTGGGGCCAACGTCCTGACTTTC. The variable domain in full, completed from reference TRBV5-1 and TRBJ2-6, reads KAGVTQTPRYLIKTRGQQVTLSCSPISGHRSVSWYQQTPGQGLQFLFEYFSETQRNKGNFPGRFSGRQFSNSRSEMNVSTLELGDSALYLCASGEGLSSGANVLTFGAGSRLTVL.

By share of the sample, this clone is medium-sized. CDR3 residues: CASSPTRGQEREAFF. CDR3 DNA sequence: TGTGCCAGCAGCCCCACCCGGGGACAAGAACGAGAGGCTTTCTTT. The chain recombines TRBV5-4 with TRBJ1-1; weak D call: TRBD1 (6 bases). Germline V gene data show CDR1 as SGHNT and CDR2 as YYREEE (reference sequence). V was cut by 4 bases and J by 11 bases, with 24 bases left in between. The length of the CDR3 is 15 residues.

This chain joins TRBV5-6 and TRBJ2-3; possibly TRBD2 for D (7 bases). CDR1 is SGHDT, CDR2 YYEEEE, per germline. The CDR3 is 17 residues long. V shed 5 bases and J shed 4 bases, with 23 bases lying between them. In nucleotides, the CDR3 is TGTGCCAGCAGAGGCCACGGGGGGCCTGGGCGGGCAGATACGCAGTATTTT. It specifies CASRGHGGPGRADTQYF.

The V call is TRBV10-3, the J call TRBJ2-6, with 9 bases lining up with TRBD1. Trimming cost V 2 bases and J 0 bases; bases outside gene matches: 17. This CDR3 contains 22 residues. Germline V CDR1 and CDR2: ENHRY, SYGVKD. The CDR3 DNA follows: TGTGCCATCAGTGAGGGATGGGGACAGGGTACTGTAGGGGGCTCTGGGGCCAACGTCCTGACTTTC. This translates into CAISEGWGQGTVGGSGANVLTF.

The chain employs TRBV4-1 and TRBJ1-6; D is perhaps TRBD1 (6 bases). The CDR3 runs to 15 residues. V was pared by 3 bases and J by 7 bases, with 13 bases between. Looked up from germline, CDR1 is MGHRA and CDR2 is YSYEKL. The CDR3 sequence: CASSQGRGRNSPLHF. In DNA, the CDR3 is TGCGCCAGCAGCCAGGGCAGGGGACGAAATTCACCCCTCCACTTT.

The rearrangement links TRBV2 to TRBJ2-2, with 9 bases aligning to TRBD2. V was pared by 5 bases and J by 0 bases, with 7 bases of the junction left unmatched. The germline gives CDR1 SNHLY, CDR2 FYNNEI. This CDR3 spans 17 amino acids. Here the CDR3 DNA reads TGTGCCAGCAGTCTACTAGCGGGCGGGGCGAACACCGGGGAGCTGTTTTTT. It yields the protein CASSLLAGGANTGELFF.

The CDR3 region is CASSEGDRQAFF. DNA for the CDR3: TGCGCCAGCAGTGAAGGGGATCGGCAAGCTTTCTTT. The gene calls are TRBV10-2 and TRBJ1-1; maybe TRBD1 (5 bases). Between the trimmed V and J ends, which lost 3 bases and 9 bases, there was a span of 11 bases. The CDR3 has 12 amino acids. Germline CDR1 and CDR2: WSHSY and SAAADI.

Concerning this clone: The sample carries other DNA sequences with the same CDR3. The gene calls are TRBV18 and TRBJ2-7, with a weak D call TRBD1 (6 bases). In germline, CDR1 is KGHSH, CDR2 LQKENI. The CDR3 sequence is 14 residues long. Trimming removed 3 bases at V and 1 base at J, with 10 bases between. The CDR3 reads CASSPIGGSYEQYF. DNA for the CDR3: TGTGCCAGCTCACCGATAGGGGGATCCTACGAGCAGTACTTC.